This TCR beta chain was recorded in a study of blood T cell repertoires in COVID-19. Produced via immunoSEQ multiplex PCR; TCRdb's table is partial and in-frame only. This table has 160,000 or so clones, 75% to 85% appearing once. This sequence was found in a man in his forties or fifties who had recovered from COVID-19. Sequencing was done on a sample of PBMCs or T cells enriched from blood (not recorded which).

CDR3: CASSQALNTEAFF. The CDR3 DNA follows: TGTGCCAGCAGCCAGGCCCTGAACACTGAAGCTTTCTTT. This chain joins TRBV14 and TRBJ1-1; D is unresolved. The germline V gene encodes CDR1 SGHDN and CDR2 FVKESK. V lost 3 bases, J lost 0 bases, and 5 bases lay in between. The CDR3 is 13 amino acids.